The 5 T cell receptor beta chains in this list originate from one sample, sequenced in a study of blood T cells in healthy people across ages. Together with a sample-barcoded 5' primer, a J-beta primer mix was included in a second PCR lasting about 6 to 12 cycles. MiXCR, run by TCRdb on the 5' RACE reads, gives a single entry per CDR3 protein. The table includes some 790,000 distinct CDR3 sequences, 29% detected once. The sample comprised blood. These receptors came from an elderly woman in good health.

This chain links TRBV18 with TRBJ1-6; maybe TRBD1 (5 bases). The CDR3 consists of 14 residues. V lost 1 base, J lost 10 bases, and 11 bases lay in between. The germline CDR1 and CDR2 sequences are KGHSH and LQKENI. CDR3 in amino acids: CASSPHQGDSPLHF. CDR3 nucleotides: TGTGCCAGCTCACCACATCAAGGGGACTCACCCCTCCACTTT. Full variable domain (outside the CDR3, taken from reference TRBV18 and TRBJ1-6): NAGVMQNPRHLVRRRGQEARLRCSPMKGHSHVYWYRQLPEEGLKFMVYLQKENIIDESGMPKERFSAEFPKEGPSILRIQQVVRGDSAAYFCASSPHQGDSPLHFGNGTRLTVT.

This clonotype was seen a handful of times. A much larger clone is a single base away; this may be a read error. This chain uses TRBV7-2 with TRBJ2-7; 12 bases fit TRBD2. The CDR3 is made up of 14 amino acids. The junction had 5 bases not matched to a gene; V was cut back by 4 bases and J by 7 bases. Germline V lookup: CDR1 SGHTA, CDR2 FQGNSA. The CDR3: CASSWTSGVYEQYF. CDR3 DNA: TGTGCCAGCAGCTGGACTAGCGGGGTCTATGAGCAGTACTTC.

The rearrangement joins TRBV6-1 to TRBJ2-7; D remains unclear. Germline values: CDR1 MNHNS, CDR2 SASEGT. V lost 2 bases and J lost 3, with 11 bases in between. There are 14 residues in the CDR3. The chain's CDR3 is CASSESPMGYEQYF. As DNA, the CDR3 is TGTGCCAGCAGTGAAAGTCCTATGGGCTACGAGCAGTACTTC.

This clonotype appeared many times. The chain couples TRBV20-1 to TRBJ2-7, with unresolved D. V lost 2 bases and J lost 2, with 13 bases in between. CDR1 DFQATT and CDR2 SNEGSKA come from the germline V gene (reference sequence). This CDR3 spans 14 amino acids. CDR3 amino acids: CSARLWRSTYEQYF. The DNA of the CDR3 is TGCAGTGCTAGATTGTGGCGTTCTACCTACGAGCAGTACTTC.

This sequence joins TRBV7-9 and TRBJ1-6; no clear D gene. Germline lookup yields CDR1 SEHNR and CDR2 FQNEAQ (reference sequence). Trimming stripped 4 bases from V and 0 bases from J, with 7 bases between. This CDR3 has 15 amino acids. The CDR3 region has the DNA TGTGCCAGCAGCTCGGCTAGCTCCTATAATTCACCCCTCCACTTT. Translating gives CASSSASSYNSPLHF.